The 32 T cell receptor beta chains presented below share a single source sample, sequenced in a study of OX40 agonist ivuxolimab in advanced cancers. Sequencing was performed with immunoSEQ multiplex PCR; in TCRdb, only in-frame clones are kept and a portion is missing. The data show about 28,000 clones, approximately 80% seen once. Material: CD4+ or CD8+ T cells sorted from blood, obtained in a trial of the OX40 agonist ivuxolimab. The receptors come from an adult with an advanced solid tumor such as melanoma, head and neck, liver or kidney cancer.

The chain joins TRBV7-9 to TRBJ2-5, with D perhaps being TRBD1 or TRBD2 (6 bases each). The CDR3 extends over 17 amino acids. V was clipped by 7 bases and J by 0 bases, with 21 bases between them. Germline CDR1 reads SEHNR; CDR2 reads FQNEAQ (reference sequence). CDR3 amino acids: CASTTATGAPYQETQYF. Here the CDR3 DNA reads TGTGCCAGCACAACCGCAACGGGGGCCCCGTACCAAGAGACCCAGTACTTC.

The genes are TRBV5-6 and TRBJ2-5; D tentatively reads TRBD1 or TRBD2 (6 bases each). The germline CDR1 and CDR2 sequences are SGHDT and YYEEEE. Between the trimmed V and J ends, which lost 3 bases and 5 bases, there was a span of 17 bases. The CDR3 covers 15 residues. The DNA for the CDR3 is TGTGCCAGCAGCTACGTAGGGGGGACCGAGGAGACCCAGTACTTC. Protein product: CASSYVGGTEETQYF.

The gene calls are TRBV4-1 and TRBJ2-7, with 8 bases aligning to TRBD2. The CDR3 is made up of 17 amino acids. Unmatched junction bases numbered 19, after V lost 2 bases and J lost 10 bases. Germline loops: CDR1 MGHRA, CDR2 YSYEKL. CDR3 in DNA: TGCGCCAGCAGCCAACCGTCAAGAGACGGACCGGGGGGGGTACAGTACTTC. Its protein product is CASSQPSRDGPGGVQYF.

The V and J genes are TRBV6-1 and TRBJ1-1; D unclear. The V and J ends lost 6 bases and 8 bases respectively, with 16 bases between them. The germline V gene encodes CDR1 MNHNS and CDR2 SASEGT. The CDR3 consists of 13 residues. This CDR3 is CASSLTAGYEAFF. For the CDR3, the DNA is TGTGCCAGCAGCCTGACGGCAGGTTACGAAGCTTTCTTT.

J is TRBJ1-2 and V is TRBV19; D is perhaps TRBD1 (6 bases). Trimming removed 0 bases at V and 6 bases at J, with 14 bases between. Germline CDR1 is LNHDA and CDR2 is SQIVND (reference sequence). The CDR3 contains 15 residues. CDR3 sequence: CASSIDHRNRDGYTF. CDR3 DNA sequence: TGTGCCAGTAGTATAGATCATCGTAACAGGGATGGCTACACCTTC.

The chain couples TRBV4-3 to TRBJ2-7; 11 nucleotides line up with TRBD1. Germline V lookup: CDR1 LGHNA, CDR2 YSLEER. V shed 4 bases and J 6 bases; nucleotides not matched to a gene: 5. The CDR3 consists of 14 residues. In nucleotides, the CDR3 is TGCGCCAGCAGCCTCGGACAGGGGGCCAGCGAGCAGTACTTC. This codes for CASSLGQGASEQYF.

The gene calls are TRBV9 and TRBJ1-6; no clear D. Germline V lookup: CDR1 SGDLS, CDR2 YYNGEE. Trimming stripped 4 bases from V and 7 bases from J, with 9 bases between. This CDR3 spans 13 amino acids. In nucleotides, the CDR3 is TGTGCCAGCAGCCCCTCGTTAAATTCACCCCTCCACTTT. Translation: CASSPSLNSPLHF.

The J gene is TRBJ2-2, the V gene TRBV7-8; perhaps D is TRBD1 or TRBD2 (5 bases each). V was clipped by 2 bases and J by 5 bases, with 12 bases between them. Looked up from germline, CDR1 is SGHVS and CDR2 is FQNEAQ. CDR3 length: 15 residues. The CDR3 protein is CASSLQGEVTGELFF. For the CDR3, the DNA is TGTGCCAGCAGCTTACAGGGAGAGGTTACCGGGGAGCTGTTTTTT.

J is TRBJ1-2 and V is TRBV9; D uncertain. Germline CDR1 and CDR2: SGDLS and YYNGEE. Trimming pared 4 bases from V and 6 bases from J, leaving 22 bases between. The CDR3 sequence is 16 residues long. In DNA form, the CDR3 reads TGTGCCAGCAGCCCCCAAAATAGGGCAAAGGGCGATGGCTACACCTTC. Encoded protein: CASSPQNRAKGDGYTF. Looking up the rest from reference TRBV9 and TRBJ1-2 gives the full variable domain: DSGVTQTPKHLITATGQRVTLRCSPRSGDLSVYWYQQSLDQGLQFLIQYYNGEERAKGNILERFSAQQFPDLHSELNLSSLELGDSALYFCASSPQNRAKGDGYTFGSGTRLTVV.

This sequence joins TRBV30 and TRBJ1-2; perhaps TRBD1 as D (6 bases). Trimming removed 5 bases from V and 12 bases from J, with 16 bases in between. Looked up from germline, CDR1 is GTSNPN and CDR2 is SVGIG (reference sequence). The CDR3 totals 11 residues. CDR3 protein: CAWLSTGQNTF. The CDR3 region has the DNA TGTGCCTGGCTGTCAACAGGGCAGAACACCTTC.

The chain has TRBV5-6 and TRBJ2-3; D possibly uses TRBD1 or TRBD2 (6 bases each). In germline, CDR1 is SGHDT, CDR2 YYEEEE. Trimming left V 7 bases short and J 5 bases short, with 20 bases between. This CDR3 has 15 amino acids. The DNA for the CDR3 is TGTGCCAGCTGTCTACCGACAGGCGGGGAAGATACGCAGTATTTT. This encodes CASCLPTGGEDTQYF.

The CDR3 loop is CASTGGGRYGYTF. Here the CDR3 DNA reads TGTGCCAGCACCGGAGGGGGACGCTATGGCTACACCTTC. This chain joins TRBV27 and TRBJ1-2; D might be TRBD1 (6 bases). In germline, CDR1 is MNHEY, CDR2 SMNVEV (reference sequence). CDR3 length: 13 residues. V lost 7 bases to trimming and J lost 4 bases, with 13 bases between them.

This clone was detected a few times. The V gene is TRBV27, the J gene TRBJ2-7, with a possible D match to TRBD1 (6 bases). This CDR3 spans 15 amino acids. V lost 3 bases, J lost 0 bases, and 12 bases lay in between. Per the germline V gene, CDR1 is MNHEY and CDR2 is SMNVEV (reference sequence). The CDR3 DNA is TGTGCCAGCAGTTTGAACCAGGGGATCTCCTACGAGCAGTACTTC. The encoded protein is CASSLNQGISYEQYF.

J is TRBJ2-3 and V is TRBV6-5; no clear D gene. Germline CDR1 is MNHEY and CDR2 is SVGAGI. Trimming left V 0 bases short and J 3 bases short, with 7 bases between. The CDR3 runs to 14 residues. The CDR3 nucleotides are TGTGCCAGCAGTTACTCAGGGTATACAGATACGCAGTATTTT. This translates into CASSYSGYTDTQYF.

In the case of this clone: It is likely a read error: a sequence one base away is far more abundant. V usage is TRBV5-6 and J usage is TRBJ2-7; D gene ambiguous. The CDR3 covers 12 residues. Germline CDR1 and CDR2: SGHDT and YYEEEE. Trimming cost V 0 bases and J 3 bases, with 4 bases left between them. The CDR3 spells CASSLGDYEQYF. In DNA, the CDR3 is TGTGCCAGCAGCTTGGGGGACTACGAGCAGTACTTC.

The rearrangement uses TRBV4-2 and TRBJ2-2; TRBD1 agrees at 9 bases. The ends lost 4 bases at V and 5 bases at J; junction bases unmatched: 14. Germline loops: CDR1 LGHNA, CDR2 YNFKEQ. This CDR3 has 18 residues. For the CDR3, the DNA is TGTGCCAGCAGCCTCGAAACACCGGGACAGGGTGAAACCGGGGAGCTGTTTTTT. Its translation is CASSLETPGQGETGELFF.

CDR3 sequence reads: CASSWGSNQPQHF. Here the CDR3 DNA reads TGTGCCAGCAGCTGGGGAAGCAATCAGCCCCAGCATTTT. The chain joins TRBV27 to TRBJ1-5; D gene unclear. The CDR3 is made up of 13 amino acids. V lost 6 bases, J lost 1 base, and 7 bases lay in between. The germline CDR1 and CDR2 sequences are MNHEY and SMNVEV (reference sequence).

As DNA, the CDR3 is TGTGCCAGCAGCTTTATAGCGGGGGGGCGTTCAGATACGCAGTATTTT. As protein: CASSFIAGGRSDTQYF. V gene TRBV7-8 combines with J gene TRBJ2-3; 11 positions agree with TRBD2. Germline trimming cut 3 bases from V and 4 bases from J; bases unmatched to any gene: 6. This CDR3 comprises 16 residues. Germline V gene lookup returns CDR1 SGHVS and CDR2 FQNEAQ.

The V and J genes are TRBV7-8 and TRBJ1-5; 12 bases fit TRBD1. V shed 5 bases and J 4 bases; nucleotides not matched to a gene: 9. Germline CDR1 is SGHVS and CDR2 is FQNEAQ. The CDR3 is 17 amino acids. Here the CDR3 reads CASSTGTGGFSNQPQHF. CDR3 bases: TGTGCCAGCAGCACGGGGACAGGGGGCTTCAGTAATCAGCCCCAGCATTTT.

The chain carries TRBV6-5 and TRBJ1-1; a weak D match, TRBD1 (5 bases). V was trimmed by 5 bases and J by 0 bases, leaving 10 bases between them. The length of the CDR3 is 14 residues. CDR1 is MNHEY, CDR2 SVGAGI, per germline. The CDR3, as DNA: TGTGCCAGCAGTGCGGGACTCCTGAACACTGAAGCTTTCTTT. This sequence encodes CASSAGLLNTEAFF.

The CDR3 sequence: CASSLAGEQFF. CDR3 coding DNA: TGTGCCAGCAGCCTCGCCGGTGAGCAGTTCTTC. This sequence joins TRBV11-2 and TRBJ2-1; D not resolved. Trimming pared 5 bases from V and 9 bases from J, leaving 8 bases between. This CDR3 spans 11 amino acids. CDR1 and CDR2 (germline): SGHAT, FQNNGV.

The J gene is TRBJ1-6, the V gene TRBV6-6; D may be TRBD1 (5 bases). The CDR3 runs to 14 residues. Germline V gene sequence: CDR1 MNHNY, CDR2 SVGAGI (reference sequence). Trimming shortened V by 0 bases and J by 8 bases, and 8 bases separated the two germline ends. CDR3 nucleotides: TGTGCCAGCAGTTACTCTTCAGGGTATTCACCCCTCCACTTT. It is translated as CASSYSSGYSPLHF.

The chain links TRBV6-5 to TRBJ2-5; TRBD1 matches at 7 bases. Germline-derived CDR1 and CDR2 are MNHEY and SVGAGI. V lost 4 bases, J lost 3 bases, and 8 bases stayed unmatched. This CDR3 region has 15 residues. The CDR3 protein is CASSSWDSREETQYF. The CDR3 nucleotides are TGTGCCAGCAGTTCCTGGGACAGCCGGGAAGAGACCCAGTACTTC.

The CDR3 reads CASTPQGGSYNEQFF. The CDR3 bases are TGTGCCAGCACCCCCCAGGGGGGTTCCTACAATGAGCAGTTCTTC. This sequence joins TRBV9 and TRBJ2-1; weak D call: TRBD1 (7 bases). This CDR3 is built from 15 residues. Trimming stripped 6 bases from V and 1 base from J, with 14 bases between. CDR1 and CDR2 from the germline V gene are SGDLS and YYNGEE.

This clone was found once. The chain recombines TRBV6-5 with TRBJ2-7; D unresolved. Germline-derived CDR1 and CDR2 are MNHEY and SVGAGI. With 4 bases removed from V and 3 bases from J, the gap between germline ends came to 10 bases. The CDR3 is 13 residues long. The CDR3 protein is CASSSANLYEQYF. The DNA of the CDR3 is TGTGCCAGCAGTTCAGCTAACCTCTACGAGCAGTACTTC.

The chain joins TRBV7-6 to TRBJ2-7, with 7 bases aligning to TRBD1. The V gene's germline CDR1 is SGHVS and CDR2 FNYEAQ. V shed 1 base and J 1 base; nucleotides not matched to a gene: 4. The CDR3 has 15 amino acids. For the CDR3, the DNA is TGTGCCAGCAGCTTAGAACAGGGGCCATCCTACGAGCAGTACTTC. This gives the protein CASSLEQGPSYEQYF.

The chain's CDR3 is CASSLMPVSYEQYF. CDR3 DNA sequence: TGTGCCAGCAGTTTAATGCCAGTCTCCTACGAGCAGTACTTC. The genes are TRBV27 and TRBJ2-7; D gene unclear. CDR3 length equals 14 residues. Germline V gene data show CDR1 as MNHEY and CDR2 as SMNVEV (reference sequence). V was shortened by 2 bases and J by 0 bases, with 8 bases between the two germline ends.

This chain connects TRBV19 to TRBJ1-6; 7 bases line up with TRBD1. V lost 7 bases to trimming and J lost 10 bases; unmatched junction nucleotides: 7. The CDR3 has 13 amino acids. CDR1 is LNHDA and CDR2 is SQIVND in the germline V gene (reference sequence). In DNA, the CDR3 is TGTGCCAGTACGAGGGGGCCGGAGTCACCCCTCCACTTT. Translated, it gives CASTRGPESPLHF.

V and J are TRBV6-5 and TRBJ1-1; no definite D call. Germline assignment: CDR1 MNHEY and CDR2 SVGAGI. The V end was cut by 5 bases, the J end by 1 base, with 8 bases between. This CDR3 spans 13 amino acids. This chain's CDR3 is CASSPSGNTEAFF. The CDR3 DNA is TGTGCCAGCAGTCCCTCCGGGAACACTGAAGCTTTCTTT.

CDR3: CASSLGANYEQYF. CDR3 sequence (DNA): TGTGCCAGCAGCCTCGGGGCCAACTACGAGCAGTACTTC. The rearrangement uses TRBV5-6 and TRBJ2-7; D might be TRBD1 or TRBD2, each matching 5 bases. Deletions cut 4 bases from V and 3 bases from J, with 11 bases between. CDR1 is SGHDT and CDR2 is YYEEEE in the germline V gene. The length of the CDR3 is 13 residues.

Only a few counts were recorded for this clone. The chain carries TRBV19 and TRBJ1-2; 7 positions agree with TRBD1. Germline CDR1 reads LNHDA; CDR2 reads SQIVND (reference sequence). This CDR3 has 16 amino acids. Losses at the gene ends were 5 bases for V and 2 bases for J; bases not matched to a gene: 11. Here the CDR3 DNA reads TGTGCCAGTAGTTCAATACAGGGGAATGCGAACTATGGCTACACCTTC. Translation: CASSSIQGNANYGYTF.

The gene calls are TRBV6-6 and TRBJ1-1; TRBD1 is a possible D gene (6 bases). The germline CDR1 and CDR2 sequences are MNHNY and SVGAGI (reference sequence). This CDR3 is 12 amino acids long. The V and J ends lost 5 bases and 4 bases respectively, with 8 bases between them. The CDR3 is CASSTGSTEAFF. CDR3 coding DNA: TGTGCCAGCAGTACAGGGAGCACTGAAGCTTTCTTT.